This TCR beta chain is drawn from a study of blood T cell repertoires in COVID-19 (TCRdb year 2020). About the study as a whole: The collaborator samples originated in the United States, Italy and Spain and spanned the acute and convalescent phases of COVID-19. The samples were drawn from two sources: the first 160 participants of the ongoing ImmuneRACE study, and some 1,300 subjects contributed by 6 global collaborators. A de-identified subject ID, COVID-19 status, age in years and sex were almost always included in the sample metadata. Where HLA class I and class II types were available, the types were taken from metadata supplied by the sample provider, not from assay-based typing. A freely available public database, intended as a resource for researchers studying the immune response to SARS-CoV-2, is where the repertoires were released. The prospective study material was composed of cDNA or gDNA derived from T cells, B-cell-depleted T cells, or PBMCs. Subjects who had been exposed to COVID-19, were actively infected with it, or had recovered from it provided the deeply sampled blood TCRbeta repertoires that made up the dataset. Broad study findings and their caveats: The quantity of clinical and demographic metadata differed by source and by participant and was supplied without curation.

The germline V gene (reference sequence) sets CDR1 to LNHDA and CDR2 to SQIVND. Here V drops 5 bases and J drops 8 bases, and the junction holds 8 bases not matched to any gene. The CDR3 spans 14 residues, from the cysteine through the phenylalanine. The DNA shown is the 42-base CDR3, in frame from base 1. TCRbeta CDR3 regions were amplified from genomic DNA using the immunoSEQ Assay, a bias-controlled multiplex PCR. The paper's data handling went like this. Within the assay, amplification of reference gene primers was used to estimate how many nucleated cells each sample contained. To quantify the absolute abundance of each unique TCRbeta CDR3 rearrangement, sequence reads were collapsed and filtered. For each sample, productive Simpson clonality was calculated as the square root of Simpson's diversity index over productive rearrangements. What TCRdb holds here is the immuneACCESS table cut down to in-frame rearrangements. Part of the clones is not present; checked against another copy, under half of the missing clones reflect an unresolved V gene, and the others are unexplained. That table supplies the V and J calls and clone size; D and trimming were determined from the DNA. For this sample there are around 49,000 clones; about 90% appear just once. Roughly 2.2% of the sample comes from the top ten.

Collaborating institutions collected whole blood in K2EDTA tubes following their own protocols. For TCRbeta analysis, collaborators shipped samples as frozen whole blood, isolated PBMCs, or DNA extracted from either of those sample types. Worth noting for this clone: Its antigen is unknown. No much larger clone is present one base from it, and per-base qualities are unavailable.

This TCR derives from a human donor in a cohort sampled during active COVID-19. The sequencing input was peripheral blood. The chain joins TRBV19 to TRBJ2-3; 9 bases in between match TRBD2. The CDR3 reads CASSPGREGATQYF. The DNA reads TGTGCCAGTAGTCCCGGGCGGGAGGGGGCTACGCAGTATTTT.